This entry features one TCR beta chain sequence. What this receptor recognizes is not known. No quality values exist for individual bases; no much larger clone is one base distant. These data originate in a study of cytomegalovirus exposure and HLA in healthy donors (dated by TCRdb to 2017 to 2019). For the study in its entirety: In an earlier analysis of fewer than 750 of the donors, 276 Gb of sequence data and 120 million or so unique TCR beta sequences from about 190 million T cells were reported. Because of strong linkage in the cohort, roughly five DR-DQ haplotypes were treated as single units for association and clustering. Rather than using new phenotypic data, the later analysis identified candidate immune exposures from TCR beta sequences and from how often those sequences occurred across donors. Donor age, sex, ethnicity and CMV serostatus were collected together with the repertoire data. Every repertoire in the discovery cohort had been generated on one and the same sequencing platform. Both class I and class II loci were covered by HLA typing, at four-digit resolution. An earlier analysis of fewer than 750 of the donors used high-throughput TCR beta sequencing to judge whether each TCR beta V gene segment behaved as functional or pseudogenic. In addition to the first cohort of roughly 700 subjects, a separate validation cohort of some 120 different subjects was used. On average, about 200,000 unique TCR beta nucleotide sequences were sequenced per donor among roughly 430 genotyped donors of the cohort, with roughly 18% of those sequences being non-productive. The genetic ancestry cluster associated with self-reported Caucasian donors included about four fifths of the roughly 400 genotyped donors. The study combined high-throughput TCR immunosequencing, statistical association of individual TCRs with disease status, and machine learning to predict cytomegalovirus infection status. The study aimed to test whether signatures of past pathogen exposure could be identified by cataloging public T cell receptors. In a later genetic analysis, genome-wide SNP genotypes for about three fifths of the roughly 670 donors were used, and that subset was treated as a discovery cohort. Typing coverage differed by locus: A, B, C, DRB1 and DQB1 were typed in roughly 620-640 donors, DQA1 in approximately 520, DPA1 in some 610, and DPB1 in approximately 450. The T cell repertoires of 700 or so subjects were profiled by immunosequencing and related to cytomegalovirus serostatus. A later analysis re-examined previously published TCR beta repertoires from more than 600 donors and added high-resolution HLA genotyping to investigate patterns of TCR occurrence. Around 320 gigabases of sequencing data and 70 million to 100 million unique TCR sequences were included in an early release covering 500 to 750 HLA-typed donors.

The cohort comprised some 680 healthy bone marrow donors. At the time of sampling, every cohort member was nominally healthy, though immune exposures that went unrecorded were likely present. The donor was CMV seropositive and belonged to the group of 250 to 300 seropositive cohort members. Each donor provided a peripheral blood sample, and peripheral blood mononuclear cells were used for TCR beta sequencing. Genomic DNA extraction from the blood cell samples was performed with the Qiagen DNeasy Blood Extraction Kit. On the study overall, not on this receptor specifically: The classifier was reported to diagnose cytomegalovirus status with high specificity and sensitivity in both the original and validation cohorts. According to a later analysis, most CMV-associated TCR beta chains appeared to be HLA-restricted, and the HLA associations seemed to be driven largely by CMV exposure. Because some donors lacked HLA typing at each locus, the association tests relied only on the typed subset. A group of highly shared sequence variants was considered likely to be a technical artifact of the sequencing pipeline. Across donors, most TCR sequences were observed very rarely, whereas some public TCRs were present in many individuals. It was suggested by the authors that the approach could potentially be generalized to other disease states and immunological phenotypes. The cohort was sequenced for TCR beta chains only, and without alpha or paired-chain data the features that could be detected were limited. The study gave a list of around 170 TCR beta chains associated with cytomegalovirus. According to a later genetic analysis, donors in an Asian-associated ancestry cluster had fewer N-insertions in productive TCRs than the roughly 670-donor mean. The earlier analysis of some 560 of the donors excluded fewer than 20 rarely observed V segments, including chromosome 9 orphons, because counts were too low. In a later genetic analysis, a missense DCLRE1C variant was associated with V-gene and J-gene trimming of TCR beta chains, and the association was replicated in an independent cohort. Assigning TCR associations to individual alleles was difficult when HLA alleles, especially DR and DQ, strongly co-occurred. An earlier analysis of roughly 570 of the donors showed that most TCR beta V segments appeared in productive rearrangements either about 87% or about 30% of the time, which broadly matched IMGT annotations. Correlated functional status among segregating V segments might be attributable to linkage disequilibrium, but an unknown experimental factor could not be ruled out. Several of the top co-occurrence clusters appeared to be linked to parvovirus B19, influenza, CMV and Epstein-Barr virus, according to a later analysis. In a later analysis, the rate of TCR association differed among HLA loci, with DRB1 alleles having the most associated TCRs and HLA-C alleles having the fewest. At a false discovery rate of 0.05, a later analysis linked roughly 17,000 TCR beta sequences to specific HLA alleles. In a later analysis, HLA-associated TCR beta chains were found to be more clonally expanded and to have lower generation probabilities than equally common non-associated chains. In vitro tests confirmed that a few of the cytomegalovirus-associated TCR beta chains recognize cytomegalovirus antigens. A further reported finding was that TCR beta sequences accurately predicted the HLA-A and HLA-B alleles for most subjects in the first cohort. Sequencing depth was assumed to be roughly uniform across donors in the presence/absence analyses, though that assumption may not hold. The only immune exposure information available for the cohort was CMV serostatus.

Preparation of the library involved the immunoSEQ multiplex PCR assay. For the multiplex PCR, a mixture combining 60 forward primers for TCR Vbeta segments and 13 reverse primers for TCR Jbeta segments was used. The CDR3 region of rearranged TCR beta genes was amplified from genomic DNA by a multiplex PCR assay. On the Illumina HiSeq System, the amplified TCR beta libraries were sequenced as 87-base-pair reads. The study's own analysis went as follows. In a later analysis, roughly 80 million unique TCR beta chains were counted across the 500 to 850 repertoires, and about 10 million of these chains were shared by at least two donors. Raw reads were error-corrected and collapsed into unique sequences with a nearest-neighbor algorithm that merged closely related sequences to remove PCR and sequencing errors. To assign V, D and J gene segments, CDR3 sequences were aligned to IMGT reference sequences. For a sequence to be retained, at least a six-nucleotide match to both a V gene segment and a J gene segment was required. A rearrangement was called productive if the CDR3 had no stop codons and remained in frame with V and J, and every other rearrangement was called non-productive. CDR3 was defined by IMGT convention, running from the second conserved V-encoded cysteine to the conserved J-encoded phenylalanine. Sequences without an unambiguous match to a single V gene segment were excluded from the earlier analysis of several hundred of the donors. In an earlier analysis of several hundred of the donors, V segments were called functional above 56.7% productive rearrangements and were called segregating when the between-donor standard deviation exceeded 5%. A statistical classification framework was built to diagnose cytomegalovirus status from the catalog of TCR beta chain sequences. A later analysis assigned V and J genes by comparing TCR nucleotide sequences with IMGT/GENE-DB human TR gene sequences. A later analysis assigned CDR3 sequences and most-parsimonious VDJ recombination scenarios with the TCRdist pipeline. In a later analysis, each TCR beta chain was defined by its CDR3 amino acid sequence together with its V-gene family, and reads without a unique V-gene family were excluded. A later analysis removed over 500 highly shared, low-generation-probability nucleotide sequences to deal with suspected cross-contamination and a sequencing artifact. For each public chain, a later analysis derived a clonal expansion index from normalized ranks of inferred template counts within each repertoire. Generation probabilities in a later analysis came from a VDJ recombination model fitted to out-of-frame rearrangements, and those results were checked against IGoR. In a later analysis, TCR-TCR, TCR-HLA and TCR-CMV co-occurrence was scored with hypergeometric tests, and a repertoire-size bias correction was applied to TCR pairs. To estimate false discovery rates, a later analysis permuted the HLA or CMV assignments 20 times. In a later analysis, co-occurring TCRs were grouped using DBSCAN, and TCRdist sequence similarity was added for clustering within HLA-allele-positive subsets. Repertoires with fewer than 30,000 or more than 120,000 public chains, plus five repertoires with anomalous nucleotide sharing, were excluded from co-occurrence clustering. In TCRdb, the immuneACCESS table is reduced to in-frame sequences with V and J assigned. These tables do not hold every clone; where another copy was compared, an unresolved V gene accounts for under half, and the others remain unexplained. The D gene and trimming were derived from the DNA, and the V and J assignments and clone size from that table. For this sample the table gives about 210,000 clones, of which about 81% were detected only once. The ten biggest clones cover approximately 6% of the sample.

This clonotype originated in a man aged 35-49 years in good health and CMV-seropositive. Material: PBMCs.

In nucleotides, the sequence is TGTGCCAGCTCACCACCTTCCCAATCCTACGAGCAGTACTTC. This gives the protein CASSPPSQSYEQYF. The sequence is built from TRBV18 and TRBJ2-7; the D gene cannot be named for sure. The germline V gene sets CDR1 to KGHSH and CDR2 to LQKENI. CDR3 length: 14 amino acids, cysteine to phenylalanine. The retained sequence is limited to the CDR3, 42 bases, with the frame set at the first base. V is reduced by 0 bases and J by 1 base, leaving a spacing of 7 bases between them.